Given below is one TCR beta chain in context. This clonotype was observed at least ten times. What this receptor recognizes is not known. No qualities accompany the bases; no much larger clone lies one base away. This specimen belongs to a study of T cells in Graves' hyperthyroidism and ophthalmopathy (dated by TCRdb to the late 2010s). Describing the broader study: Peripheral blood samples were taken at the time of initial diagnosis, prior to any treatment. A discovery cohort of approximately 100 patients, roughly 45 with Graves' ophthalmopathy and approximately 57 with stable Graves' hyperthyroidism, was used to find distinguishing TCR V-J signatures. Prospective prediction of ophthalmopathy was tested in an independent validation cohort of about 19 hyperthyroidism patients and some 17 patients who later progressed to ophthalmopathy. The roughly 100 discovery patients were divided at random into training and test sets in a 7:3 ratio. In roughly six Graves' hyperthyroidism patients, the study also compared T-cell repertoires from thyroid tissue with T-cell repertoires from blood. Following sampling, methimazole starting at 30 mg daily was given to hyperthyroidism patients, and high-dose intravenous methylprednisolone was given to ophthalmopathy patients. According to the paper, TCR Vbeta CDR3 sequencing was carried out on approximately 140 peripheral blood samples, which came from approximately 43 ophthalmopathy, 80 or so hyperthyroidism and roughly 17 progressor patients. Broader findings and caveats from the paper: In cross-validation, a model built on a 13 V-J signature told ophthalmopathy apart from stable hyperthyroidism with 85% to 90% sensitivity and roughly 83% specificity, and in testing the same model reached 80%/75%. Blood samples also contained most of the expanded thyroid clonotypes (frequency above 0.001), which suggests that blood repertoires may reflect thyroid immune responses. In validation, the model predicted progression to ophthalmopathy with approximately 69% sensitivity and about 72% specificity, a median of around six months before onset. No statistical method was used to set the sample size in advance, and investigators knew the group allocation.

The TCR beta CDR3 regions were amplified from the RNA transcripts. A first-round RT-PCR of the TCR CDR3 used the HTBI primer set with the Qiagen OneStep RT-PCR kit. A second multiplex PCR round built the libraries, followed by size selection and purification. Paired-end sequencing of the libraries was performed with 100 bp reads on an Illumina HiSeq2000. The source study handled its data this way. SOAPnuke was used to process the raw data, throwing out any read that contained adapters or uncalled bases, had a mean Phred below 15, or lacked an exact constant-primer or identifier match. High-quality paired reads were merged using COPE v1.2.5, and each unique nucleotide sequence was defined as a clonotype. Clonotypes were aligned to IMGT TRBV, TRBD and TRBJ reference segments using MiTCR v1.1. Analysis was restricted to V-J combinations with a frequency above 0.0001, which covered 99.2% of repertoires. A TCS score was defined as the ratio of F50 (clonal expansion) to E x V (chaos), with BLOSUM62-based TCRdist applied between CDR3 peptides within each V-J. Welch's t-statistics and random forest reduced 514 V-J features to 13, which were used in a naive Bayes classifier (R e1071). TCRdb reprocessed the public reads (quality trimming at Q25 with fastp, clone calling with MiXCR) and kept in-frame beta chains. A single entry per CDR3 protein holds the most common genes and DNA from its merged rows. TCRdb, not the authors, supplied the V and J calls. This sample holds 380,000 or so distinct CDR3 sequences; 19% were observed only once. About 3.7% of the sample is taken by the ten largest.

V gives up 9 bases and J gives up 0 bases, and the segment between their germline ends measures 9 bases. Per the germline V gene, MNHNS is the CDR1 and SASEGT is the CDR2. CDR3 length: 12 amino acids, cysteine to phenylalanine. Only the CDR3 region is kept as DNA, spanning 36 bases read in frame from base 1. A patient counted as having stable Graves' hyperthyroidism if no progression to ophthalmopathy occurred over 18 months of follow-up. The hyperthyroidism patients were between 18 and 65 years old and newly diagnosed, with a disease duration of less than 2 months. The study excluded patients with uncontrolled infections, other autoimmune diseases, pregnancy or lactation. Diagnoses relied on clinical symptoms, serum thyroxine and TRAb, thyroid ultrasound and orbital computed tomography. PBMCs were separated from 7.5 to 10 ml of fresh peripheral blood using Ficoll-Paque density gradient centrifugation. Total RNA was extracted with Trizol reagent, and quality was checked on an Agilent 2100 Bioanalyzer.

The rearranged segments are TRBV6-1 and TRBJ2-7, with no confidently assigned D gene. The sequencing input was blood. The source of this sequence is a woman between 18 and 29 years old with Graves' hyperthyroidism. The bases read TGTGCCAGTCGCGCGGCCTCCTACGAGCAGTACTTC. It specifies CASRAASYEQYF.